This T cell receptor beta chain was obtained from a study of T cells in Graves' hyperthyroidism and ophthalmopathy. Germline CDR1 GTSNPN, CDR2 SVGIG (reference sequence). This CDR3 contains 13 residues. Trimming cost V 5 bases and J 6 bases, with 13 bases left between them. Researchers took RNA transcripts and amplified the TCR beta CDR3 regions from them. HTBI primers drove first-round RT-PCR of the TCR CDR3. Via MiXCR, TCRdb re-called the multiplex PCR reads, giving one row per CDR3 protein. The table has some 620,000 distinct CDR3 sequences, around 15% seen once. This clonotype was recorded many times. Graves' hyperthyroidism was deemed stable given no ophthalmopathy progression within 18 months. Each patient was aged 18 to 65 and had newly diagnosed hyperthyroidism of under 2 months' duration. Fresh peripheral blood, 8 to 10 ml, was the source of the PBMCs.

Sequenced input: blood. The chain joins TRBV30 to TRBJ1-4; D not resolved. The TCR was taken from a woman younger than 45 with Graves' hyperthyroidism. The CDR3 protein is CAWLQNVDEKLFF. In DNA, the CDR3 is TGTGCCTGGCTACAGAACGTTGATGAAAAACTGTTTTTT. The entire variable domain, with the rest obtained from reference TRBV30 and TRBJ1-4, is as follows: SQTIHQWPATLVQPVGSPLSLECTVEGTSNPNLYWYRQAAGRGLQLLFYSVGIGQISSEVPQNLSASRPQDRQFILSSKKLLLSDSGFYLCAWLQNVDEKLFFGSGTQLSVL.